This paragraph covers one TCR beta chain sequence. The protocol was immunoSEQ multiplex PCR, while the TCRdb copy is restricted to in-frame clones and leaves out a portion. The sample records about 110,000 clones, approximately 86% being singletons. Germline CDR1 and CDR2: SGHNT and YYREEE (reference sequence). This CDR3 has 14 residues. V was trimmed by 3 bases and J by 5 bases, leaving 11 bases between them. This record belongs to a study of T cell responses to AZD1222 COVID-19 vaccine. This clonotype was sampled from an adult in good health. The sequenced sample was peripheral blood, obtained on day 0 of AZD1222 vaccination. The V gene is TRBV5-4, the J gene TRBJ2-2; D perhaps matches TRBD2 (5 bases). The CDR3 sequence is CASSSLPGTGELFF. For the CDR3, the DNA is TGTGCCAGCAGCTCTCTACCGGGGACCGGGGAGCTGTTTTTT.